Listed here are 23 T cell receptor beta chains from one sample, sequenced in a study of blood T cell repertoires in COVID-19. Sequencing used immunoSEQ multiplex PCR; TCRdb keeps in-frame clones, though not all of them. The sample holds about 100,000 clones; 75% to 90% are singletons and the top ten take about 15%. The sequencing sample was made of peripheral blood. Source of these receptors: a man aged 50 or older with acute or convalescent COVID-19.

In this sample, this clone turned up once. J is TRBJ2-3 and V is TRBV2, with TRBD1 as a possible D gene (6 bases). Germline loops: CDR1 SNHLY, CDR2 FYNNEI. Trimming took 6 bases from V and 2 from J, leaving 12 bases between them. The length of the CDR3 is 14 residues. For the CDR3, the DNA is TGTGCCAGCAGAGAGACAGGAGTCACAGATACGCAGTATTTT. Protein: CASRETGVTDTQYF.

This sequence joins TRBV7-9 and TRBJ2-1, with TRBD2 as a possible D gene (6 bases). Germline loops: CDR1 SEHNR, CDR2 FQNEAQ (reference sequence). V was pared by 5 bases and J by 7 bases, with 9 bases between. The CDR3 consists of 12 residues. The CDR3 DNA reads as TGTGCCAGCAGCCCTGGAGGGAATGAGCAGTTCTTC. This gives the protein CASSPGGNEQFF.

V and J are TRBV28 and TRBJ1-5; TRBD1 aligns across 9 bases. The V gene's germline CDR1 is MDHEN and CDR2 SYDVKM. The J segment lost 1 base and the V segment lost 4 bases, leaving 5 bases of the junction unmatched. The CDR3 length is 16 residues. CDR3 sequence reads: CASSSSGTGSNQPQHF. In DNA, the CDR3 is TGTGCCAGCAGTTCATCTGGGACAGGGAGCAATCAGCCCCAGCATTTT.

This clone was observed a single time. The rearrangement uses TRBV5-1 and TRBJ2-3; 12 bases match TRBD2. The germline CDR1 and CDR2 sequences are SGHRS and YFSETQ. The V and J ends lost 3 bases and 4 bases, in that order; junction bases with no gene match: 3. This CDR3 has 15 amino acids. The CDR3 spells CASSSGTSGSDTQYF. CDR3 sequence (DNA): TGCGCCAGCAGCTCCGGGACTAGCGGGTCAGATACGCAGTATTTT.

J is TRBJ1-5 and V is TRBV28, with D possibly being TRBD1 (6 bases). V was trimmed by 4 bases and J by 5 bases, leaving 12 bases between them. This CDR3 is 14 amino acids long. Looked up from germline, CDR1 is MDHEN and CDR2 is SYDVKM. In DNA form, the CDR3 reads TGTGCCAGCAGTTCCCAACAGGGTCATCAGCCCCAGCATTTT. Translated: CASSSQQGHQPQHF.

The chain links TRBV9 to TRBJ2-7, with TRBD2 identical over 14 bases. The V gene end was trimmed by 5 bases and the J gene end by 2 bases; junction bases not matched to a gene: 3. Germline loops: CDR1 SGDLS, CDR2 YYNGEE. The CDR3 runs to 15 residues. CDR3 nucleotide sequence: TGTGCCAGCAGTGAGGGACTAGCGGGAGCCTACGAGCAGTACTTC. This translates into CASSEGLAGAYEQYF.

This clone has a handful of counts. The gene calls are TRBV5-5 and TRBJ2-3; a weak D match, TRBD1 (5 bases). The CDR3 is 15 residues long. The V end was cut by 0 bases, the J end by 3 bases, with 11 bases between. Per the germline V gene, CDR1 is SGHKS and CDR2 is YYEKEE (reference sequence). The CDR3 loop reads CASSLGMTETDTQYF. The CDR3, as DNA: TGTGCCAGCAGCTTGGGGATGACAGAAACAGATACGCAGTATTTT.

The sample holds a few counts of this clone. The chain recombines TRBV10-1 with TRBJ1-1; 9 nucleotides match TRBD1. The V and J ends lost 5 bases and 3 bases, in that order; junction bases with no gene match: 10. The germline CDR1 and CDR2 sequences are WNHNN and SYGVQD (reference sequence). The CDR3 is 16 residues long. The CDR3 region is CASSSHRGRLDTEAFF. The CDR3 DNA reads as TGCGCCAGCAGTTCCCACAGGGGGCGCCTAGACACTGAAGCTTTCTTT.

The rearrangement uses TRBV28 and TRBJ1-1; D perhaps matches TRBD1 (6 bases). Per germline, CDR1 MDHEN and CDR2 SYDVKM. The CDR3 is 15 residues long. V was trimmed by 6 bases and J by 5 bases, leaving 19 bases between them. This chain's CDR3 is CASRGNRERRTEAFF. The DNA of the CDR3 is TGTGCCAGCAGGGGCAACAGGGAAAGGAGAACTGAAGCTTTCTTT.

The CDR3 nucleotides read TGTGCCAGCAGTGAACCGGCAGGGCTGCCTTTCTTT. Encoded protein: CASSEPAGLPFF. The chain combines TRBV6-1 with TRBJ1-1, with D tentatively TRBD1 (5 bases). Germline V gene lookup returns CDR1 MNHNS and CDR2 SASEGT. The V and J ends lost 2 bases and 12 bases respectively, with 13 bases between them. The CDR3 is 12 residues long.

The chain employs TRBV3-1 (or the pseudogene TRBV3-2) and TRBJ1-1, with unresolved D. Germline CDR1 reads LGHDT; CDR2 reads YNNKEL (reference sequence). V lost 3 bases and J 2 bases, leaving 7 bases between the germline ends. CDR3 length: 13 amino acids. The CDR3 coding sequence is TGTGCCAGCAGCCATCCCACTAACACTGAAGCTTTCTTT. It translates to CASSHPTNTEAFF.

The gene calls are TRBV25-1 and TRBJ2-1; 11 positions match TRBD2. Germline V lookup: CDR1 MGHDK, CDR2 SYGVNS. V shed 1 base and J 6 bases; nucleotides not matched to a gene: 5. This CDR3 is built from 16 residues. The CDR3 loop reads CASSESEGLAVNEQFF. CDR3 sequence (DNA): TGTGCCAGCAGTGAATCGGAGGGACTAGCGGTCAATGAGCAGTTCTTC.

This chain uses TRBV13 with TRBJ2-7, with D unclear. Germline CDR1 reads PRHDT; CDR2 reads FYEKMQ (reference sequence). Trimming removed 4 bases at V and 1 base at J, with 11 bases between. The length of the CDR3 is 14 residues. The CDR3 loop is CASSSGFPSYEQYF. CDR3 bases: TGTGCCAGCAGCTCGGGTTTTCCTTCCTACGAGCAGTACTTC.

The rearrangement links TRBV6-6 to TRBJ2-1; D uncertain. Trimming removed 2 bases at V and 6 bases at J, with 8 bases between. This CDR3 spans 13 amino acids. CDR1 is MNHNY, CDR2 SVGAGI, per germline (reference sequence). The CDR3 nucleotides read TGTGCCAGCAGTTACATCCGGAGCAATGAGCAGTTCTTC. Its protein product is CASSYIRSNEQFF.

The DNA for the CDR3 is TGTGCCAGCAGTTCCATGCGGACTAACGTTACCTACGAGCAGTACTTC. Amino acids: CASSSMRTNVTYEQYF. This chain uses TRBV5-7 with TRBJ2-7; D may be TRBD2 (6 bases). TRBV5-7 has ORF status, its function being uncertain. V was clipped by 5 bases and J by 2 bases, with 20 bases between them. The CDR3 length is 16 residues.

The rearrangement uses TRBV5-1 and TRBJ1-2, with a tentative D call TRBD1 (5 bases). The CDR3 consists of 15 residues. V dropped 0 bases and J dropped 3 bases, with 12 bases sitting between them. Germline lookup yields CDR1 SGHRS and CDR2 YFSETQ. The CDR3 bases are TGCGCCAGCAGCTTGGACCCGGGGGAGGACTATGGCTACACCTTC. Amino acid sequence: CASSLDPGEDYGYTF.

The sample holds one count of this clone. The rearrangement joins TRBV15 to TRBJ1-6; D is unclear. Germline values: CDR1 LNHNV, CDR2 YYDKDF (reference sequence). This CDR3 region has 15 residues. The ends were cut back, 0 bases at V and 6 bases at J, with 9 bases in the middle. The CDR3 reads CATSRDKRLNSPLHF. The CDR3 DNA is TGTGCCACCAGCAGAGACAAAAGACTTAATTCACCCCTCCACTTT.

This rearrangement joins TRBV6-5 to TRBJ1-1; 7 bases line up with TRBD1. The V and J ends lost 10 bases and 1 base, in that order; junction bases with no gene match: 9. The CDR3 length is 14 residues. Germline lookup yields CDR1 MNHEY and CDR2 SVGAGI. This CDR3 reads CATQSRGRNTEAFF. Here the CDR3 DNA reads TGTGCCACCCAATCCAGGGGGAGGAACACTGAAGCTTTCTTT.

The chain is built from TRBV27 and TRBJ2-1, with 7 bases that match TRBD1. V shed 5 bases, J shed 10 bases, and the junction held 17 bases outside the gene matches. Germline lookup yields CDR1 MNHEY and CDR2 SMNVEV (reference sequence). The CDR3 loop spans 16 amino acids. The CDR3 spells CASSPLTPNQGEEQFF. The CDR3 nucleotides are TGTGCCAGCAGTCCACTAACCCCTAACCAGGGGGAAGAGCAGTTCTTC.

The chain couples TRBV6-1 to TRBJ2-7; possibly TRBD1 for D (6 bases). Per the germline V gene, CDR1 is MNHNS and CDR2 is SASEGT. Trimming removed 0 bases from V and 3 bases from J, with 9 bases in between. The length of the CDR3 is 14 residues. The CDR3 nucleotides are TGTGCCAGCAGTGAAGCCGGACAGCTCTACGAGCAGTACTTC. Protein product: CASSEAGQLYEQYF.

The chain joins TRBV19 to TRBJ2-7; D is unclear. Germline V lookup: CDR1 LNHDA, CDR2 SQIVND (reference sequence). With 0 bases removed from V and 0 bases from J, the gap between germline ends came to 9 bases. The CDR3 has 15 residues. CDR3 nucleotides: TGTGCCAGTAGTATAGAAGGCGGCCTCTCCTACGAGCAGTACTTC. Amino acids: CASSIEGGLSYEQYF.

The chain has TRBV7-2 and TRBJ2-1; 11 nucleotides line up with TRBD1. Germline CDR1 SGHTA, CDR2 FQGNSA. The ends lost 5 bases at V and 7 bases at J; junction bases unmatched: 7. There are 15 residues in the CDR3. The DNA of the CDR3 is TGTGCCAGCAGCCCCGGACAGGGGGCGGGAAATGAGCAGTTCTTC. Its translation: CASSPGQGAGNEQFF.

This rearrangement joins TRBV18 to TRBJ1-4, with D possibly TRBD1 on 5 matching bases. The V and J ends lost 0 bases and 6 bases respectively, with 8 bases between them. Germline CDR1 and CDR2: KGHSH and LQKENI. The CDR3 extends over 14 amino acids. The CDR3, as DNA: TGTGCCAGCTCACCACCCCAGGGTGATGAAAAACTGTTTTTT. Its protein product is CASSPPQGDEKLFF.